The 19 T cell receptor beta chains below all came from one sample that was sequenced in a study of cytomegalovirus exposure and HLA in healthy donors. The PCR contained 60 Vbeta and 13 Jbeta primers. Repertoires were generated with immunoSEQ multiplex PCR, while TCRdb's copy carries only in-frame clones and drops some. Seen here are more than 100,000 clones, roughly 80% observed once, and the top ten hold about 7.4%. The sequencing input was PBMCs. These receptors originate from a woman between 50 and 59 years old in good health and CMV-seropositive.

A remark on this clone: Other DNA variants within this sample encode the same CDR3. The V and J genes are TRBV29-1 and TRBJ2-3, with TRBD2 matching over 13 bases. The J segment lost 1 base and the V segment lost 6 bases, leaving 1 base of the junction unmatched. CDR1 SQVTM and CDR2 ANQGSEA come from the germline V gene. There are 14 residues in the CDR3. CDR3 residues: CSVGLAGGTDTQYF. The CDR3 nucleotides are TGCAGCGTCGGACTAGCGGGAGGCACAGATACGCAGTATTTT.

The chain employs TRBV5-1 and TRBJ2-5; no reliable D call. Germline-derived CDR1 and CDR2 are SGHRS and YFSETQ. The CDR3 extends over 14 amino acids. The V and J ends lost 2 bases and 2 bases respectively, with 10 bases between them. The CDR3 here is CASSFGAGQETQYF. In nucleotides, the CDR3 is TGCGCCAGCAGCTTTGGCGCAGGTCAAGAGACCCAGTACTTC.

The rearrangement joins TRBV5-7 to TRBJ2-7; possible D gene TRBD1, 6 bases. TRBV5-7 carries the ORF label, with uncertain function. V shed 6 bases and J shed 2 bases, with 15 bases lying between them. The CDR3 covers 14 residues. CDR3 loop: CASILWQGTYEQYF. CDR3 sequence (DNA): TGTGCCAGCATCTTATGGCAGGGGACCTACGAGCAGTACTTC.

This clone was detected once. The chain uses TRBV19 and TRBJ1-2, with 9 bases identical to TRBD1. The germline gives CDR1 LNHDA, CDR2 SQIVND (reference sequence). Germline trimming cut 4 bases from V and 2 bases from J; bases unmatched to any gene: 8. The CDR3 has 16 amino acids. Here the CDR3 DNA reads TGTGCCAGTAGTACCCGGGACAGGGTTATGAACTATGGCTACACCTTC. This gives the protein CASSTRDRVMNYGYTF. Combining the CDR3 with reference TRBV19 and TRBJ1-2 gives the whole variable domain DGGITQSPKYLFRKEGQNVTLSCEQNLNHDAMYWYRQDPGQGLRLIYYSQIVNDFQKGDIAEGYSVSREKKESFPLTVTSAQKNPTAFYLCASSTRDRVMNYGYTFGSGTRLTVV.

This clone has a single count. The chain combines TRBV19 with TRBJ1-1, with D maybe TRBD1 (5 bases). V was cut by 3 bases and J by 1 base, with 12 bases left in between. This CDR3 spans 15 amino acids. Germline V gene data show CDR1 as LNHDA and CDR2 as SQIVND (reference sequence). This chain's CDR3 is CASSMMGGTNTEAFF. As DNA, the CDR3 is TGTGCCAGTAGTATGATGGGGGGGACGAACACTGAAGCTTTCTTT.

The V gene is TRBV13, the J gene TRBJ2-5, with a possible D match to TRBD1 (6 bases). CDR1 and CDR2 (germline): PRHDT, FYEKMQ (reference sequence). This CDR3 spans 14 amino acids. The ends were cut back, 5 bases at V and 0 bases at J, with 10 bases in the middle. The CDR3 DNA is TGTGCCAGCAGCCCGACAGGCTACCAAGAGACCCAGTACTTC. Translation: CASSPTGYQETQYF.

CDR3 protein: CASSLAGAGEQYF. CDR3 nucleotide sequence: TGTGCCAGCAGTTTGGCAGGTGCAGGCGAGCAGTACTTC. The chain joins TRBV27 to TRBJ2-7, with D unclear. CDR1 and CDR2 from the germline V gene are MNHEY and SMNVEV (reference sequence). CDR3 length: 13 residues. Trimming shortened V by 3 bases and J by 6 bases, and 12 bases separated the two germline ends.

The J gene is TRBJ1-5, the V gene TRBV7-9; TRBD1 is a possible D gene (6 bases). The V end lost 5 bases, the J end lost 1 base, and 9 bases lay between the germline ends. Per germline, CDR1 SEHNR and CDR2 FQNEAQ (reference sequence). This CDR3 has 14 amino acids. The CDR3 DNA sequence: TGTGCCAGCAGCCCAGGGGAGAGCAATCAGCCCCAGCATTTT. Amino acids: CASSPGESNQPQHF.

The chain couples TRBV2 to TRBJ1-1, with TRBD1 as a possible D gene (5 bases). V lost 8 bases to trimming and J lost 1 base, with 14 bases between them. The CDR3 contains 14 residues. Germline V gives CDR1 SNHLY, CDR2 FYNNEI. For the CDR3, the DNA is TGTGCCAGCGAAACAGGCCGGGCGAACACTGAAGCTTTCTTT. This sequence encodes CASETGRANTEAFF.

This clone has just a few counts. The chain combines TRBV5-1 with TRBJ2-3; 10 positions match TRBD1. Germline V gene data show CDR1 as SGHRS and CDR2 as YFSETQ. This CDR3 comprises 16 residues. With 2 bases clipped from V and 2 bases from J, the junction kept 5 bases outside the gene matches. CDR3 amino acids: CASSLLGQGNTDTQYF. The CDR3 bases are TGCGCCAGCAGCTTACTGGGACAGGGGAACACAGATACGCAGTATTTT.

The chain has TRBV29-1 and TRBJ2-3; TRBD2 is a possible D gene (5 bases). With 5 bases removed from V and 3 bases from J, the gap between germline ends came to 9 bases. CDR1 and CDR2 (germline): SQVTM, ANQGSEA. This CDR3 spans 12 amino acids. The chain's CDR3 is CSVLAGTDTQYF. CDR3 coding DNA: TGCAGCGTTCTAGCCGGAACAGATACGCAGTATTTT.

As regards this clone: An end of the junction differs from the germline gene, which may be a read error. The chain carries TRBV7-3 and TRBJ2-6, with D possibly TRBD2 on 6 matching bases. The germline V gene has CDR1 SGHTA and CDR2 FQGTGA. The CDR3 has 20 amino acids. CDR3 DNA: TGTGCCAGCAGCTTTCGGGCGGGGTATGGAGGAAGCTCTGGGGCCAACGGCCTGACTTTC. This translates into CASSFRAGYGGSSGANGLTF.

The CDR3 nucleotides read TGTGCCAGCAGCGTGAGGTCCAGTAAACAGGAGAGCTCCTACAATGAGCAGTTCTTC. Protein: CASSVRSSKQESSYNEQFF. The rearrangement uses TRBV5-4 and TRBJ2-1; D is possibly TRBD1 (5 bases). Trimming left V 4 bases short and J 0 bases short, with 23 bases between. The CDR3 spans 19 residues. Germline CDR1 SGHNT, CDR2 YYREEE (reference sequence).

This chain links TRBV6-1 with TRBJ2-7; D possibly corresponds to TRBD1 (5 bases). Germline V CDR1 and CDR2: MNHNS, SASEGT. V lost 6 bases to trimming and J lost 3 bases, with 18 bases between them. This CDR3 region has 15 residues. CDR3 sequence: CASRTPGSLNYEQYF. CDR3 nucleotides: TGTGCCAGCAGGACTCCAGGGTCCCTAAACTACGAGCAGTACTTC.

J is TRBJ1-5 and V is TRBV7-8; perhaps TRBD1 as D (5 bases). V was cut by 6 bases and J by 0 bases, with 12 bases left in between. Germline lookup yields CDR1 SGHVS and CDR2 FQNEAQ. This CDR3 region has 15 residues. The DNA of the CDR3 is TGTGCCAGCAGTAAGACAGAATATAGCAATCAGCCCCAGCATTTT. Amino acid sequence: CASSKTEYSNQPQHF.

The chain is built from TRBV28 and TRBJ2-7, with TRBD1 matching 9 bases. Trimming took 6 bases from V and 1 from J; bases not matched to a gene: 7. Looked up from germline, CDR1 is MDHEN and CDR2 is SYDVKM. This CDR3 contains 15 residues. CDR3 nucleotide sequence: TGTGCCAGCAGCTCTCCGGGACAGGGTTCCTACGAGCAGTACTTC. Residues: CASSSPGQGSYEQYF.

Notes on this clone: One end of the junction is discordant with germline, which a read error may explain. This chain links TRBV7-9 with TRBJ2-1; D gene uncertain. The germline gives CDR1 SEHNR, CDR2 FQNEAQ (reference sequence). This CDR3 has 13 amino acids. This chain's CDR3 is CSSSFMRNGEQFF. The CDR3 DNA is TGTTCCAGCAGCTTTATGAGGAACGGTGAGCAGTTCTTC.

The chain combines TRBV4-3 with TRBJ2-7; weak D call: TRBD2 (7 bases). The germline V gene encodes CDR1 LGHNA and CDR2 YSLEER. There are 15 residues in the CDR3. V lost 2 bases and J 2 bases, leaving 13 bases between the germline ends. CDR3 region: CASSQWGGPAYEQYF. The CDR3 DNA reads TGCGCCAGCAGCCAATGGGGGGGGCCTGCCTACGAGCAGTACTTC.

This chain links TRBV4-2 with TRBJ1-4, with TRBD1 matching over 7 bases. Germline assignment: CDR1 LGHNA and CDR2 YNFKEQ. V dropped 6 bases and J dropped 0; count of bases not matched to a gene: 7. The CDR3 is 16 amino acids. The chain's CDR3 is CASRPRQGTTNEKLFF. The CDR3 DNA sequence: TGTGCCAGCAGGCCGAGACAGGGAACAACTAATGAAAAACTGTTTTTT.